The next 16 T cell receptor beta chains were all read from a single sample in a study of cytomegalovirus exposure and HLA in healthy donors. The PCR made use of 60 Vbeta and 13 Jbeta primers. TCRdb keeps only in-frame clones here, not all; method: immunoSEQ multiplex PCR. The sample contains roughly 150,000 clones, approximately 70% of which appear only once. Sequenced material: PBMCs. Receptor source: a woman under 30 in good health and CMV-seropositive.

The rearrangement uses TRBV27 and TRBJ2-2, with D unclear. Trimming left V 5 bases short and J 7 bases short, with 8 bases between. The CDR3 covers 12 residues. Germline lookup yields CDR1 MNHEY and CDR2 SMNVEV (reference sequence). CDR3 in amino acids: CASSTRVGELFF. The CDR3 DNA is TGTGCCAGCAGTACTCGCGTCGGGGAGCTGTTTTTT.

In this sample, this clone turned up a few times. The CDR3 DNA sequence: TGTGCCAGCAGTGCAGGGGAAACTGAAGCTTTCTTT. Translated, it gives CASSAGETEAFF. This rearrangement joins TRBV28 to TRBJ1-1; maybe TRBD1 (6 bases). From germline, CDR1 is MDHEN and CDR2 SYDVKM. This CDR3 has 12 amino acids. The V end lost 5 bases, the J end lost 5 bases, and 9 bases lay between the germline ends.

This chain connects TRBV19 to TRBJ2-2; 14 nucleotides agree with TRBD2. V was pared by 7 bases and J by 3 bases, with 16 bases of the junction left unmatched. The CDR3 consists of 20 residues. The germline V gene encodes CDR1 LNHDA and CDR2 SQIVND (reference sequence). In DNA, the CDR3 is TGTGCCAGTAAAACGACCTCAGGACTAGCGGGGGGACGAGACACCGGGGAGCTGTTTTTT. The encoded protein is CASKTTSGLAGGRDTGELFF.

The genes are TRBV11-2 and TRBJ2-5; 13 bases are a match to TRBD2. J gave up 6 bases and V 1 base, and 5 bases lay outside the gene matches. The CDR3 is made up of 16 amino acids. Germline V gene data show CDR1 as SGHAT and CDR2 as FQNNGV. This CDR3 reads CASSLATSGGRKTQYF. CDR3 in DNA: TGTGCCAGCAGCTTAGCGACTAGCGGGGGGAGGAAGACCCAGTACTTC. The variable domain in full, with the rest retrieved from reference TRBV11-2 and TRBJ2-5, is EAGVAQSPRYKIIEKRQSVAFWCNPISGHATLYWYQQILGQGPKLLIQFQNNGVVDDSQLPKDRFSAERLKGVDSTLKIQPAKLEDSAVYLCASSLATSGGRKTQYFGPGTRLLVL.

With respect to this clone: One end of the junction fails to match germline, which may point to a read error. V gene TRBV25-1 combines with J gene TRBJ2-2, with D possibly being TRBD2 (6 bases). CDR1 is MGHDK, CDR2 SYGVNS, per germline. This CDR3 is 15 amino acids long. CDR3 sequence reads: CASSVRSQNTGGLFF. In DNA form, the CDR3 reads TGTGCCAGCAGTGTTAGGTCACAGAACACCGGGGGGCTGTTTTTT. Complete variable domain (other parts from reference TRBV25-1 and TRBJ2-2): EADIYQTPRYLVIGTGKKITLECSQTMGHDKMYWYQQDPGMELHLIHYSYGVNSTEKGDLSSESTVSRIRTEHFPLTLESARPSHTSQYLCASSVRSQNTGGLFFGEGSRLTVL.

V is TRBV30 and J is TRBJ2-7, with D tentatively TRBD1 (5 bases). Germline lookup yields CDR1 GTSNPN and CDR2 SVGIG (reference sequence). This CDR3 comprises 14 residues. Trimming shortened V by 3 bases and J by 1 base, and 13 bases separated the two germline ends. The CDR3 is CAWRRQGPSYEQYF. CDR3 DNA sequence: TGTGCCTGGAGACGCCAGGGCCCGTCCTACGAGCAGTACTTC. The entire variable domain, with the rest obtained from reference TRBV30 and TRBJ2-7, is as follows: SQTIHQWPATLVQPVGSPLSLECTVEGTSNPNLYWYRQAAGRGLQLLFYSVGIGQISSEVPQNLSASRPQDRQFILSSKKLLLSDSGFYLCAWRRQGPSYEQYFGPGTRLTVT.

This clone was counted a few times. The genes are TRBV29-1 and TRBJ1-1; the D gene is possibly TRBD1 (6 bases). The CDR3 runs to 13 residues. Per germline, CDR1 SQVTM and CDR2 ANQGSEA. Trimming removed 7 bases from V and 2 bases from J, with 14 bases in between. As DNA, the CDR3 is TGCAGCGCCAGAGGGGGACCAAACACTGAAGCTTTCTTT. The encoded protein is CSARGGPNTEAFF.

For the CDR3, the DNA is TGTGCCAGCAGCTCCGACAGTAGGCAGGGGGCGTTTGGGGCCAACGTCCTGACTTTC. It is translated as CASSSDSRQGAFGANVLTF. This sequence joins TRBV13 and TRBJ2-6, with 8 bases that match TRBD1. The junction had 14 bases not matched to a gene; V was cut back by 4 bases and J by 3 bases. CDR1 is PRHDT and CDR2 is FYEKMQ in the germline V gene (reference sequence). The CDR3 runs 19 residues. Full variable domain (remainder filled in from reference TRBV13 and TRBJ2-6): AAGVIQSPRHLIKEKRETATLKCYPIPRHDTVYWYQQGPGQDPQFLISFYEKMQSDKGSIPDRFSAQQFSDYHSELNMSSLELGDSALYFCASSSDSRQGAFGANVLTFGAGSRLTVL.

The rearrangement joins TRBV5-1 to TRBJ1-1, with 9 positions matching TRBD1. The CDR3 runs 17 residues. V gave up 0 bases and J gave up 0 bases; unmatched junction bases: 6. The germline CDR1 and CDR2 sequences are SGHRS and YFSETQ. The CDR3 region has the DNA TGCGCCAGCAGCTTGGGCCCCCGACAGGGGGTGAACACTGAAGCTTTCTTT. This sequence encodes CASSLGPRQGVNTEAFF. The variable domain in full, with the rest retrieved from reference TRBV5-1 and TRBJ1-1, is KAGVTQTPRYLIKTRGQQVTLSCSPISGHRSVSWYQQTPGQGLQFLFEYFSETQRNKGNFPGRFSGRQFSNSRSEMNVSTLELGDSALYLCASSLGPRQGVNTEAFFGQGTRLTVV.

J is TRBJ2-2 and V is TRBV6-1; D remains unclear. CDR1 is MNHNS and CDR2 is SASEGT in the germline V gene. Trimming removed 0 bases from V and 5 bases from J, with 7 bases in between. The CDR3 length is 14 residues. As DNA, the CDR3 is TGTGCCAGCAGTGAAGCGCTGCGGACCGGGGAGCTGTTTTTT. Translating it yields CASSEALRTGELFF.

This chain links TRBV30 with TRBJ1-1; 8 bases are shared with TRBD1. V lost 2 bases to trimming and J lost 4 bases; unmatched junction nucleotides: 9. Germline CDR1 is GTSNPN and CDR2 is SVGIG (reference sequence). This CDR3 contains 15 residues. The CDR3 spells CAWSPLDRGSTEAFF. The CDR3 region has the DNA TGTGCCTGGAGTCCGCTCGACAGGGGCTCCACTGAAGCTTTCTTT. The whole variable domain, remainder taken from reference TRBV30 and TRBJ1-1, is SQTIHQWPATLVQPVGSPLSLECTVEGTSNPNLYWYRQAAGRGLQLLFYSVGIGQISSEVPQNLSASRPQDRQFILSSKKLLLSDSGFYLCAWSPLDRGSTEAFFGQGTRLTVV.

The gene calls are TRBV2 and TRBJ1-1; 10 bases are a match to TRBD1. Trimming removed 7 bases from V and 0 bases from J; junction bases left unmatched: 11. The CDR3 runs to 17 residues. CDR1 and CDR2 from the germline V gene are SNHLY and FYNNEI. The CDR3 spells CASTTRGQGFLNTEAFF. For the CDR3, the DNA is TGTGCCAGCACCACCAGGGGACAGGGGTTCTTGAACACTGAAGCTTTCTTT. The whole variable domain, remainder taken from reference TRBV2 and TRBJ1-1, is EPEVTQTPSHQVTQMGQEVILRCVPISNHLYFYWYRQILGQKVEFLVSFYNNEISEKSEIFDDQFSVERPDGSNFTLKIRSTKLEDSAMYFCASTTRGQGFLNTEAFFGQGTRLTVV.

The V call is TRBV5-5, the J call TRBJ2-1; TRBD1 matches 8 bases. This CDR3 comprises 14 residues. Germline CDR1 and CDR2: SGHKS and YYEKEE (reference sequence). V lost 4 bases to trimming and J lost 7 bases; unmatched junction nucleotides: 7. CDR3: CASSKGQGLNEQFF. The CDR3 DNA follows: TGTGCCAGCAGCAAAGGACAGGGTCTGAATGAGCAGTTCTTC.

Written as DNA, the CDR3 is TGTGCCAGCAGCCCATACAGGGGGCCGACAGATACGCAGTATTTT. Translated, it gives CASSPYRGPTDTQYF. The rearrangement joins TRBV7-2 to TRBJ2-3; 9 bases match TRBD1. CDR3 length: 15 residues. J was trimmed by 3 bases and V by 5 bases; bases with no gene match: 6. CDR1 is SGHTA, CDR2 FQGNSA, per germline.

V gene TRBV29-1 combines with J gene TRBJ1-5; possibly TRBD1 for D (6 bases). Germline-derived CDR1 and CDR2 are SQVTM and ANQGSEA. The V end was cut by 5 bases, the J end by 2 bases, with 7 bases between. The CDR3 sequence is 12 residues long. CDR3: CSVRTGNQPQHF. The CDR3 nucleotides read TGCAGCGTTCGGACAGGCAATCAGCCCCAGCATTTT. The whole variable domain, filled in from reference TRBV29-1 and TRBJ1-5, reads SAVISQKPSRDICQRGTSLTIQCQVDSQVTMMFWYRQQPGQSLTLIATANQGSEATYESGFVIDKFPISRPNLTFSTLTVSNMSPEDSSIYLCSVRTGNQPQHFGDGTRLSIL.

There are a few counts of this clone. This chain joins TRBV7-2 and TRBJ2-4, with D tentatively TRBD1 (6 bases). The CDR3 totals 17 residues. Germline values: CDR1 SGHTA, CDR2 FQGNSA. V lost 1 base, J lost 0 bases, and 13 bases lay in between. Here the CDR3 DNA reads TGTGCCAGCAGCTTAGGACAGGACCATGTAGCCAAAAACATTCAGTACTTC. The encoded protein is CASSLGQDHVAKNIQYF.